The text below deals with one TCR beta chain. The data belong to a study of STAT5B mutations in CD4+ large granular lymphocyte leukemia. Germline CDR1 reads SEHNR; CDR2 reads FQNEAQ (reference sequence). The CDR3 loop spans 14 amino acids. Trimming took 2 bases from V and 0 from J, leaving 7 bases between them. Measured with immunoSEQ multiplex PCR; TCRdb has only the in-frame clones, and not every one. The table has around 27,000 clones, 65% to 80% seen once. This receptor was obtained from a human donor in good health. The chain has TRBV7-9 and TRBJ2-5; D remains unclear. Input material: CD4+ T cells from blood buffy coats. The CDR3 reads CASSLRRNQETQYF. CDR3 in DNA: TGTGCCAGCAGCTTAAGACGGAACCAAGAGACCCAGTACTTC.